The clone carrying this T cell receptor beta chain showed up just a few times. This record comes from a study of shared clonotypes between healthy human individuals. The V end was cut by 2 bases, the J end by 0 bases, with 11 bases between. The CDR3 runs 16 residues. Germline loops: CDR1 MNHEY, CDR2 SVGAGI. Generated by immunoSEQ multiplex PCR, the TCRdb table keeps only in-frame clones and is missing some. The sample has 450,000 to 550,000 clones, 60% to 85% seen once; the top ten hold 10% to 15%. This sequence joins TRBV6-5 and TRBJ2-1; D is unclear. Source material: PBMCs. This clonotype was obtained from a woman in her 40s in good health. Some clones in this sample may be carry-over from other donors' samples. DNA for the CDR3: TGTGCCAGCAGTTACACCATCCAGAGCTCCTACAATGAGCAGTTCTTC. It translates to CASSYTIQSSYNEQFF.